The 32 T cell receptor beta chains in this list originate from one sample, sequenced in a study of response to subunit inactivated influenza vaccine. TCRdb fed the RT-PCR reads into MiXCR, producing one record per CDR3 protein. The data contain 200,000 to 300,000 distinct CDR3 sequences, 12% of them singletons. Specimen: non-naive T cells sorted from PBMCs, collected 14 days before vaccination. Receptors were obtained from a man aged 50 to 60 who received an inactivated influenza vaccine.

The gene calls are TRBV20-1 and TRBJ1-2; D is ambiguous. The germline V and J ends were trimmed by 0 bases and 2 bases, with 4 bases remaining between them. CDR1 DFQATT and CDR2 SNEGSKA come from the germline V gene (reference sequence). CDR3 length: 12 residues. The CDR3 sequence is CSARDPNYGYTF. The CDR3 region has the DNA TGCAGTGCTAGAGATCCCAACTATGGCTACACCTTC.

The V gene is TRBV4-2, the J gene TRBJ2-1; 10 bases are a match to TRBD2. V lost 0 bases and J lost 6; bases outside the gene matches: 11. This CDR3 region has 18 residues. The germline V gene has CDR1 LGHNA and CDR2 YNFKEQ. The CDR3 protein is CASSQDEGSGGSSNEQFF. As DNA, the CDR3 is TGTGCCAGCAGCCAAGATGAAGGTAGCGGGGGGAGTTCCAATGAGCAGTTCTTC.

The gene calls are TRBV12-3 or TRBV12-4 and TRBJ1-1; TRBD1 might be the D (6 bases). The CDR3 sequence is 14 residues long. Trimming took 5 bases from V and 5 from J, leaving 15 bases between them. The DNA for the CDR3 is TGTGCCAGCAGTCCGGTTGGACAGAATACTGAAGCTTTCTTT. It specifies CASSPVGQNTEAFF.

The chain couples TRBV29-1 to TRBJ1-6; D is unclear. The CDR3 is 13 amino acids. V was trimmed by 7 bases and J by 7 bases, leaving 14 bases between them. The germline gives CDR1 SQVTM, CDR2 ANQGSEA. The chain's CDR3 is CSARPNPNSPLHF. The DNA for the CDR3 is TGCAGCGCCCGACCCAACCCCAATTCACCCCTCCACTTT.

This clonotype was seen a few times. The chain couples TRBV10-3 to TRBJ1-2, with TRBD1 matching 9 bases. Germline V gene sequence: CDR1 ENHRY, CDR2 SYGVKD. With V trimmed by 7 bases and J by 6 bases, 9 bases remained unmatched. The CDR3 covers 14 residues. This CDR3 reads CAITKDRGEDGYTF. CDR3 sequence (DNA): TGTGCCATCACCAAGGACAGGGGAGAGGATGGCTACACCTTC.

The gene calls are TRBV7-2 and TRBJ2-7; 7 positions agree with TRBD1. This CDR3 has 13 amino acids. Germline V gives CDR1 SGHTA, CDR2 FQGNSA. The V and J ends lost 8 bases and 7 bases, in that order; junction bases with no gene match: 11. DNA for the CDR3: TGTGCCAGCGTGGGACAGCCTTACGTTGAGCAGTACTTC. This sequence encodes CASVGQPYVEQYF.

This clonotype was detected only a few times. The chain recombines TRBV20-1 with TRBJ2-7; 8 positions agree with TRBD1. V lost 6 bases and J lost 5; bases outside the gene matches: 9. Germline loops: CDR1 DFQATT, CDR2 SNEGSKA (reference sequence). This CDR3 is built from 13 residues. The CDR3 reads CSALRTGSDEQYF. The CDR3 coding sequence is TGCAGTGCGCTACGGACAGGGAGCGACGAGCAGTACTTC.

The rearrangement joins TRBV18 to TRBJ2-2; the D gene is possibly TRBD2 (6 bases). In germline, CDR1 is KGHSH, CDR2 LQKENI. This CDR3 has 16 residues. V lost 2 bases and J lost 1, with 11 bases in between. The DNA for the CDR3 is TGTGCCAGCTCACCAGGCGGACTACGGAACACCGGGGAGCTGTTTTTT. It is translated as CASSPGGLRNTGELFF. The whole variable domain, remainder taken from reference TRBV18 and TRBJ2-2, is NAGVMQNPRHLVRRRGQEARLRCSPMKGHSHVYWYRQLPEEGLKFMVYLQKENIIDESGMPKERFSAEFPKEGPSILRIQQVVRGDSAAYFCASSPGGLRNTGELFFGEGSRLTVL.

This CDR3 reads CASRRGLMNTEAFF. The CDR3 nucleotides read TGTGCCAGCAGACGCGGACTGATGAACACTGAAGCTTTCTTT. The chain combines TRBV28 with TRBJ1-1; D is ambiguous. CDR1 is MDHEN, CDR2 SYDVKM, per germline. This CDR3 comprises 14 residues. The V end lost 6 bases, the J end lost 0 bases, and 11 bases lay between the germline ends.

This clonotype was picked up a small number of times. In DNA, the CDR3 is TGCGCCAGCAGCCCGCTGGGGGTCCCAAGCGAGACCCAGTACTTC. It is translated as CASSPLGVPSETQYF. The chain employs TRBV5-1 and TRBJ2-5, with D tentatively TRBD1 or TRBD2 (5 bases each). Germline CDR1 and CDR2: SGHRS and YFSETQ. V dropped 4 bases and J dropped 5 bases, with 18 bases sitting between them. The length of the CDR3 is 15 residues.

This clonotype was counted at least ten times. V and J are TRBV7-6 and TRBJ2-7; possible D gene TRBD1, 8 bases. Trimming left V 0 bases short and J 1 base short, with 10 bases between. Germline V CDR1 and CDR2: SGHVS, FNYEAQ. This CDR3 has 15 residues. CDR3 sequence (DNA): TGTGCCAGCAGCTTAGCACAGGGGGGGTCCTACGAGCAGTACTTC. Residues: CASSLAQGGSYEQYF.

In its sample, this clonotype was seen many times. This chain uses TRBV11-2 with TRBJ2-2; TRBD1 is a possible D gene (6 bases). CDR1 is SGHAT and CDR2 is FQNNGV in the germline V gene. The CDR3 totals 15 residues. The V and J ends lost 6 bases and 1 base respectively, with 12 bases between them. The CDR3 loop reads CASRLGAMNTGELFF. The DNA of the CDR3 is TGTGCCAGCAGGCTGGGGGCAATGAACACCGGGGAGCTGTTTTTT.

This clonotype came up many times. This sequence joins TRBV7-2 and TRBJ2-5; 10 nucleotides align to TRBD2. With 5 bases clipped from V and 2 bases from J, the junction kept 8 bases outside the gene matches. The CDR3 extends over 16 amino acids. Germline-derived CDR1 and CDR2 are SGHTA and FQGNSA. CDR3 in amino acids: CASSRWTSGSQETQYF. The CDR3 DNA reads TGTGCCAGCAGCCGGTGGACTAGCGGCTCACAAGAGACCCAGTACTTC.

This chain uses TRBV5-5 with TRBJ2-1; perhaps TRBD2 as D (5 bases). The CDR3 loop spans 15 amino acids. V was pared by 4 bases and J by 7 bases, with 18 bases between. In germline, CDR1 is SGHKS, CDR2 YYEKEE (reference sequence). Here the CDR3 reads CASSPLVGVWNEQFF. CDR3 nucleotides: TGTGCCAGCAGCCCCTTGGTCGGGGTGTGGAATGAGCAGTTCTTC.

V usage is TRBV20-1 and J usage is TRBJ2-1; TRBD2 is a possible D gene (6 bases). The CDR3 spans 12 residues. Trimming took off 3 bases at V and 5 bases at J, with 8 bases between the two ends. CDR1 and CDR2 (germline): DFQATT, SNEGSKA (reference sequence). CDR3 coding DNA: TGCAGTGCTAGCGGAGGGCACAATGAGCAGTTCTTC. Translation: CSASGGHNEQFF.

The chain couples TRBV20-1 to TRBJ2-5; the match to TRBD2 covers 10 bases. The CDR3 has 16 amino acids. Per germline, CDR1 DFQATT and CDR2 SNEGSKA (reference sequence). The trim removed 0 bases at V and 0 bases at J, leaving 4 bases unmatched. The CDR3: CSARDLAGEYQETQYF. The CDR3 region has the DNA TGCAGTGCTAGAGATCTAGCGGGAGAGTACCAAGAGACCCAGTACTTC.

The V gene is TRBV2, the J gene TRBJ2-1, with D possibly called TRBD1 or TRBD2 (6 bases each). Germline CDR1 is SNHLY and CDR2 is FYNNEI. The V end lost 1 base, the J end lost 1 base, and 8 bases lay between the germline ends. The CDR3 sequence is 15 residues long. The CDR3 DNA follows: TGTGCCAGCAGTGAAGGAGGGGGGTCCTACAATGAGCAGTTCTTC. Translated: CASSEGGGSYNEQFF. The full variable domain, rest sourced from reference TRBV2 and TRBJ2-1, is EPEVTQTPSHQVTQMGQEVILRCVPISNHLYFYWYRQILGQKVEFLVSFYNNEISEKSEIFDDQFSVERPDGSNFTLKIRSTKLEDSAMYFCASSEGGGSYNEQFFGPGTRLTVL.

This clonotype was counted a few times. One end of the junction is discordant with germline, which a read error may explain. The J gene is TRBJ2-2, the V gene TRBV7-7; no clear D gene. The germline V gene has CDR1 SSHAT and CDR2 FNYEAQ (reference sequence). This CDR3 is 16 amino acids long. The CDR3 region is CASSLSRRKNTGELFF. DNA of the CDR3: TGTGCTAGCAGCTTATCGAGACGGAAGAACACCGGGGAGCTGTTTTTT. Looking up the rest from reference TRBV7-7 and TRBJ2-2 gives the full variable domain: GAGVSQSPRYKVTKRGQDVTLRCDPISSHATLYWYQQALGQGPEFLTYFNYEAQPDKSGLPSDRFSAERPEGSISTLTIQRTEQRDSAMYRCASSLSRRKNTGELFFGEGSRLTVL.

This clonotype has more than one count but fewer than ten. The genes are TRBV20-1 and TRBJ1-2; 10 bases map to TRBD1. This CDR3 region has 17 residues. The J segment lost 2 bases and the V segment lost 5 bases, leaving 14 bases of the junction unmatched. The germline V gene has CDR1 DFQATT and CDR2 SNEGSKA (reference sequence). As DNA, the CDR3 is TGCAGTGCTGGATCAAACCGGCCGGGACAGGGGAACTATGGCTACACCTTC. Its protein is CSAGSNRPGQGNYGYTF.

This clonotype was counted between two and nine times. This chain uses TRBV12-3 or TRBV12-4 with TRBJ2-5; 9 bases agree with TRBD1. Losses at the gene ends were 5 bases for V and 2 bases for J; bases not matched to a gene: 6. This CDR3 has 15 residues. The CDR3 sequence is CASSRDRATQETQYF. The DNA of the CDR3 is TGTGCCAGCAGTAGGGACAGGGCGACACAAGAGACCCAGTACTTC.

This clonotype was picked up a small number of times. This sequence joins TRBV10-2 and TRBJ2-7; 7 bases map to TRBD1. Germline V lookup: CDR1 WSHSY, CDR2 SAAADI. The CDR3 spans 12 residues. With V trimmed by 8 bases and J by 5 bases, 6 bases remained unmatched. The CDR3 sequence: CASGTVYDEQYF. The DNA for the CDR3 is TGCGCCAGCGGGACAGTGTACGACGAGCAGTACTTC.

The gene calls are TRBV24-1 and TRBJ2-1; D could derive from TRBD1 or TRBD2 (5 bases each). V was pared by 5 bases and J by 6 bases, with 13 bases between. From germline, CDR1 is KGHDR and CDR2 SFDVKD. The CDR3 length is 14 residues. This chain's CDR3 is CATSAQGGGNEQFF. CDR3 nucleotide sequence: TGTGCCACCAGTGCCCAGGGTGGGGGCAATGAGCAGTTCTTC.

Ten or more counts support this clonotype. The chain employs TRBV29-1 and TRBJ2-7, with D perhaps matching TRBD1 (6 bases). The CDR3 is 14 residues long. Trimming removed 1 base from V and 2 bases from J, with 12 bases in between. Germline CDR1 is SQVTM and CDR2 is ANQGSEA. CDR3 in DNA: TGCAGCGTTGAAGCGCCAGGGGATCCCTACGAGCAGTACTTC. The encoded protein is CSVEAPGDPYEQYF.

The sample holds a few counts of this clonotype. This chain joins TRBV30 and TRBJ2-1; D perhaps matches TRBD2 (5 bases). Between the trimmed V and J ends, which lost 4 bases and 11 bases, there was a span of 18 bases. The germline V gene encodes CDR1 GTSNPN and CDR2 SVGIG (reference sequence). This CDR3 is built from 13 residues. CDR3 region: CAWTPPTGIQQFF. As DNA, the CDR3 is TGTGCCTGGACCCCACCCACCGGGATTCAGCAGTTCTTC.

In its sample, this clonotype was seen a few times. This rearrangement joins TRBV4-1 to TRBJ1-5; TRBD1 aligns across 10 bases. Unmatched junction bases numbered 4, after V lost 4 bases and J lost 4 bases. CDR1 is MGHRA, CDR2 YSYEKL, per germline. CDR3 size: 15 residues. In nucleotides, the CDR3 is TGCGCCAGCAGCCGAGTGGACAGGGGGAATCAGCCCCAGCATTTT. It yields the protein CASSRVDRGNQPQHF.

V and J are TRBV6-5 and TRBJ2-3; possible D gene TRBD2, 5 bases. From germline, CDR1 is MNHEY and CDR2 SVGAGI. There are 14 residues in the CDR3. V was pared by 2 bases and J by 6 bases, with 12 bases between. CDR3 sequence reads: CASSYGAGSDTQYF. CDR3 nucleotides: TGTGCCAGCAGTTACGGTGCTGGGAGTGATACGCAGTATTTT.

This clonotype was seen many times. This CDR3 reads CASTWLNYGYTF. The CDR3 DNA follows: TGTGCCAGCACCTGGTTGAACTATGGCTACACCTTC. The chain employs TRBV5-6 and TRBJ1-2; the D is unclear. V lost 6 bases and J lost 2, with 8 bases in between. Germline V gives CDR1 SGHDT, CDR2 YYEEEE. The CDR3 length is 12 residues.

V gene TRBV24-1 combines with J gene TRBJ2-2; unclear D gene. Trimming pared 7 bases from V and 4 bases from J, leaving 6 bases between. The germline V gene has CDR1 KGHDR and CDR2 SFDVKD. The CDR3 consists of 12 residues. This CDR3 is CATSVATGELFF. Written as DNA, the CDR3 is TGTGCCACCAGCGTTGCCACCGGGGAGCTGTTTTTT.

In its sample, this clonotype was seen a few times. The chain combines TRBV5-1 with TRBJ2-5; TRBD1 agrees at 7 bases. The CDR3 runs to 13 residues. V lost 4 bases and J lost 4; bases outside the gene matches: 4. Per the germline V gene, CDR1 is SGHRS and CDR2 is YFSETQ. The CDR3 here is CASSPDRIETQYF. The CDR3 nucleotides are TGCGCCAGCAGCCCGGACAGGATAGAGACCCAGTACTTC.

This clonotype has only one observation. The chain combines TRBV20-1 with TRBJ2-7; 9 positions match TRBD2. Germline V gene lookup returns CDR1 DFQATT and CDR2 SNEGSKA (reference sequence). With V trimmed by 0 bases and J by 5 bases, 8 bases remained unmatched. The length of the CDR3 is 15 residues. Here the CDR3 reads CSARDGAGGFHEQYF. The CDR3 coding sequence is TGCAGTGCTAGAGACGGGGCGGGAGGGTTCCACGAGCAGTACTTC.

This clonotype showed up just a few times. The rearrangement uses TRBV10-2 and TRBJ2-1; no clear D gene. Germline V CDR1 and CDR2: WSHSY, SAAADI. There are 13 residues in the CDR3. V lost 2 bases, J lost 10 bases, and 12 bases lay in between. CDR3 sequence (DNA): TGCGCCAGCAGTGAGGTTAGGTCCGGGGAGCAGTTCTTC. Amino acid sequence: CASSEVRSGEQFF.

In its sample, this clonotype was seen a few times. The V and J genes are TRBV5-1 and TRBJ2-3; 7 positions match TRBD2. This CDR3 has 15 amino acids. Losses at the gene ends were 3 bases for V and 5 bases for J; bases not matched to a gene: 9. CDR1 and CDR2 from the germline V gene are SGHRS and YFSETQ. In nucleotides, the CDR3 is TGCGCCAGCAGCTCCTGGACTAGTCGAGAAGATACGCAGTATTTT. Translated: CASSSWTSREDTQYF.